Presented here are 9 T cell receptor beta chains from one specimen sequenced in a study of technical replicates of blood from a handful of donors. The data were produced by immunoSEQ multiplex PCR, yet TCRdb's version contains in-frame clones alone and is incomplete. Among about 50,000 clones, 90% to 95% were seen once, and the ten largest hold around 3%. Sequencing was performed on PBMCs. The source of these receptors is a human donor in good health. Some clones in this sample may be carry-over from other donors' samples.

The V call is TRBV11-1, the J call TRBJ2-5; 11 bases are a match to TRBD1. The CDR3 is 16 amino acids. V was clipped by 6 bases and J by 5 bases; unmatched bases: 11. The germline CDR1 and CDR2 sequences are SGHAT and FQDESV (reference sequence). CDR3 nucleotides: TGTGCCAGCAGGAAAGGGACAGGGGGAATGGTGGAGACCCAGTACTTC. Translated, it gives CASRKGTGGMVETQYF.

This sequence joins TRBV27 and TRBJ2-3; D perhaps matches TRBD2 (6 bases). The germline gives CDR1 MNHEY, CDR2 SMNVEV (reference sequence). V was clipped by 8 bases and J by 4 bases, with 19 bases between them. The CDR3 consists of 15 residues. CDR3 loop: CASALDGGRADTQYF. The DNA for the CDR3 is TGTGCCAGCGCCCTGGACGGGGGTAGGGCAGATACGCAGTATTTT.

This clone was seen a single time. This chain joins TRBV6-6 and TRBJ1-6; 8 bases are a match to TRBD1. This CDR3 contains 14 residues. The junction had 4 bases not matched to a gene; V was cut back by 5 bases and J by 7 bases. Germline V CDR1 and CDR2: MNHNY, SVGAGI (reference sequence). This CDR3 is CASSNGQGNSPLHF. CDR3 nucleotides: TGTGCCAGCAGTAATGGACAGGGCAATTCACCCCTCCACTTT.

The chain combines TRBV6-1 with TRBJ1-2; 7 bases map to TRBD1. V lost 0 bases and J lost 4; bases outside the gene matches: 5. Germline CDR1 and CDR2: MNHNS and SASEGT. CDR3 length equals 15 residues. DNA for the CDR3: TGTGCCAGCAGTGAAGCAATAAGGGACAGCTATGGCTACACCTTC. Its protein is CASSEAIRDSYGYTF.

The chain uses TRBV7-9 and TRBJ2-7, with a possible D match to TRBD1 (6 bases). Per the germline V gene, CDR1 is SEHNR and CDR2 is FQNEAQ (reference sequence). This CDR3 has 15 residues. Trimming removed 5 bases at V and 2 bases at J, with 16 bases between. CDR3 in amino acids: CASSEQGGRPYEQYF. The DNA of the CDR3 is TGTGCCAGCAGCGAACAGGGTGGCAGACCCTACGAGCAGTACTTC.

This chain joins TRBV25-1 and TRBJ2-5; 12 bases are a match to TRBD2. With 3 bases clipped from V and 5 bases from J, the junction kept 4 bases outside the gene matches. The CDR3 has 15 residues. Germline V gives CDR1 MGHDK, CDR2 SYGVNS. The CDR3 coding sequence is TGTGCCAGCAGTGAGACTAGCGGGGGAATGGAGACCCAGTACTTC. It encodes CASSETSGGMETQYF.

The chain recombines TRBV5-1 with TRBJ1-6, with 7 bases aligning to TRBD1. This CDR3 region has 14 residues. V lost 4 bases to trimming and J lost 7 bases; unmatched junction nucleotides: 5. Germline CDR1 and CDR2: SGHRS and YFSETQ. The CDR3 nucleotides read TGCGCCAGCAGCCCGGACAGGTTAAATTCACCCCTCCACTTT. Protein: CASSPDRLNSPLHF.

The CDR3: CASSLGQGIGTEAFF. CDR3 DNA: TGTGCCAGCAGCTTAGGACAGGGGATAGGGACTGAAGCTTTCTTT. The chain carries TRBV7-9 and TRBJ1-1, with TRBD1 matching 8 bases. CDR1 is SEHNR and CDR2 is FQNEAQ in the germline V gene (reference sequence). The CDR3 sequence is 15 residues long. J lost 5 bases, V lost 1 base, and 6 bases had no gene match.

The genes are TRBV5-5 and TRBJ1-2, with TRBD1 matching 9 bases. CDR3 size: 15 residues. Germline-derived CDR1 and CDR2 are SGHKS and YYEKEE (reference sequence). Trimming removed 4 bases from V and 2 bases from J; junction bases left unmatched: 6. CDR3 sequence (DNA): TGTGCCAGCAGCCTGAACAGGGGGCTAAACTATGGCTACACCTTC. As protein: CASSLNRGLNYGYTF.